This T cell receptor beta chain was recorded in a study of CD8+CD57+ T cells in acquired aplastic anemia. Background on the study: When averaged, DNA from sorted CD4+ and CD8+ cells came to 2.5 to 3.5 ug.

Individuals selected for sequencing had exhibited CD8+CD57+ cell expansion on flow cytometry. A severe acquired aplastic anemia diagnosis applied to all patients. Trimming pared 1 base from V and 3 bases from J, leaving 13 bases between. Germline V gives CDR1 LNHDA, CDR2 SQIVND (reference sequence). This CDR3 contains 15 residues. A word on this clonotype: Its antigen is still unknown.

Study-wide findings and caveats: A set of more than 25 CD8+ CDR3 sequences was shared between patients and controls, and these sequences appeared highly expressed in patients. Levels of CD8+ Simpson's diversity were not significantly distinct in patients versus controls.

Both TCR beta VDJ combination and CDR3 sequence profiling were carried out. Genomic DNA was the template for this profiling. TCRdb re-analysed the reads in MiXCR, keeping a single row per CDR3 protein. The sample carries 200,000 to 250,000 distinct CDR3 sequences, approximately 51% recorded once. What was sequenced was sorted CD4+, CD8+, or CD8+CD57+ T cells (not recorded which) from PBMCs. This chain uses TRBV19 with TRBJ2-7; no clear D gene. The clonotype originates from a human donor with aplastic anemia. The CDR3 sequence: CASSIGSSALYEQYF. CDR3 nucleotides: TGTGCCAGTAGTATAGGGAGTTCCGCTCTCTACGAGCAGTACTTC.